This TCR beta chain appears in the sequencing data of a study of beta chain features in type 1 diabetes. The overall study: In age, gender and cell yields, patients were similar to healthy donors. Taken together, all samples contributed 90 million to 140 million examined sorted cells.

As every portion of the isolated RNA was reverse transcribed, the sequencing read expressed TCRB transcripts. Clones were read by immunoSEQ multiplex PCR, and TCRdb kept only the in-frame ones, dropping some. The table lists about 650,000 clones, 12% of them singletons. To note about this clone: Its antigen is unknown.

Study-wide points: There was a moderate but significant shortening of TCRB CDR3s in all four CD4+ subsets of Type 1 diabetes patients. Lower insertion and higher deletion counts appeared at VDJ junctions in type 1 diabetes patients. No resolution was reached here on whether HLA type influences TCRB rearrangement.

Germline V lookup: CDR1 LGHNA, CDR2 YNFKEQ. Trimming left V 0 bases short and J 4 bases short, with 19 bases between. The CDR3 runs 19 residues. The sample was naive CD4+ T cells from blood. The chain carries TRBV4-2 and TRBJ2-6, with a possible D match to TRBD2 (5 bases). The receptor was derived from a young man with type 1 diabetes. CDR3 residues: CASSQDNNAGNPGANVLTF. The DNA for the CDR3 is TGTGCCAGCAGCCAAGATAACAATGCCGGGAACCCCGGGGCCAACGTCCTGACTTTC.